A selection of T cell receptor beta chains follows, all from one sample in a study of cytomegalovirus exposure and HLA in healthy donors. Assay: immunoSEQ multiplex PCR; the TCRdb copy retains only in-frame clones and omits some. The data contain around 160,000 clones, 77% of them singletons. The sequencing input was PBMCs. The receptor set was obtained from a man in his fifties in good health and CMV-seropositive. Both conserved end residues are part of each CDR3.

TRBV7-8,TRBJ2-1,CASSTTSGGLNEQFF
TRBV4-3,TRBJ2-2,CASSQDLTASNTGELFF
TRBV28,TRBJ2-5,CASSFWTGETETQYF
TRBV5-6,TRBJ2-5,CASSPYRGAQETQYF
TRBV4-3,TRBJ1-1,CASSQDRYTEAFF
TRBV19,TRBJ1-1,CASTKDTRAFF
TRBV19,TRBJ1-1,CASSPSPRQAYDTEAFF
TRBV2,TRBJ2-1,CASRVYNEQFF
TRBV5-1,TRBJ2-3,CASSLEGARSDTQYF
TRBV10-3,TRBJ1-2,CAISSGVGYTF
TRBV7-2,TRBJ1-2,CASSLTGGGRAYGYTF
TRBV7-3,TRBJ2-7,CASSKRGGWWNSYEQYF
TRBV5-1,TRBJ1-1,CASSFSQGAIRTEAFF
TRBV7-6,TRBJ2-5,CASSLASTFQETQYF
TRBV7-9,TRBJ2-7,CASSLQGYEQYF
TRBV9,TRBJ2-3,CASSGRSSTGIDTQYF
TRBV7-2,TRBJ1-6,CASSLAPTENSPLHF
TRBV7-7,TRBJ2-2,CASSLGQSNTGELFF
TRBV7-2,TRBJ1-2,CASSLVRLPGKYGYTF
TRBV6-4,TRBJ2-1,CASSEETEQGFNEQFF
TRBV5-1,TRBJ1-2,CASSLTAENYGYTF
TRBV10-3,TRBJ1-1,CAIKGGRNTEAFF
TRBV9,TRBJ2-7,CARSVIGHSVYEQYF
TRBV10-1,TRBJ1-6,CASSEEEGGGQASSYNSPLHF
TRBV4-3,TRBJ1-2,CASSLDRGYGYTF
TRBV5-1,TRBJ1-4,CASSLGDRGGEKLFF
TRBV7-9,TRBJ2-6,CASTPNTGQGSSGANVLTF
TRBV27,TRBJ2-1,CASSTNLAGVKQFF
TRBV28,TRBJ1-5,CASSLARNQPQHF
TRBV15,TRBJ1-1,CATSRDQQEAFF
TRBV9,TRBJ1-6,CASSVGGRLRVSPLHF
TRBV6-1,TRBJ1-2,CASSFDSLYGYTF
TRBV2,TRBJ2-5,CASRWGLQETQYF